The clone carrying this TCR beta chain was seen a handful of times. What it binds is not known. The sample is drawn from a study of T cells after yellow fever vaccination. Study in general: It was SMART-Seq v4 Ultra Low Input that prepared the fractions with low cell numbers. Broader study findings: CD4 and CD8 compartments shared a small share of clonotypes. Reappearance after the booster was observed for most primary-vaccination clones (about 97% CD4, over 70% CD8). It was a weaker secondary response, yet one that peaked faster, at day 5 versus 15.

In germline, CDR1 is SEHNR, CDR2 FQNEAQ (reference sequence). This CDR3 comprises 15 residues. V lost 5 bases and J lost 8; bases outside the gene matches: 14. TCRdb used MiXCR to reprocess the 5' RACE reads, holding one entry per CDR3 protein. The sample consists of a few hundred thousand distinct CDR3 sequences, roughly 3.9% of them appearing once. The chain is built from TRBV7-9 and TRBJ2-7, with 8 bases fitting TRBD1. The specimen comprised PBMCs, sampled 5 days after the yellow fever booster vaccination. The sequence derives from a man between 18 and 29 years old who received the YFV17D yellow fever vaccine. This CDR3 is CASSQGQGFVPKQYV. The CDR3 DNA sequence: TGTGCCAGCAGCCAAGGACAGGGCTTTGTTCCCAAGCAGTACGTC.